The 16 T cell receptor beta chains in this list originate from one sample, sequenced in a study of control samples from healthy donors and cancer patients (dated by TCRdb to the early 2020s). Library prep was done by the immunoSEQ multiplex PCR assay. TCRdb took this table from immuneACCESS and kept in-frame rearrangements with V and J called. Such tables lack part of the clones; where checked against another copy, unresolved V genes explain under half of the gap, and the rest is unexplained. The sample yields over 65,000 clones; around 90% were counted once. In total, the top ten clones hold under 10% of the sample. Sample: PBMCs. All receptors derive from a woman in her forties or fifties with colorectal cancer.

The chain recombines TRBV6-5 with TRBJ2-5, with D possibly being TRBD1 (5 bases). The V gene lost 5 bases and the J gene lost 1 base, with 14 bases spanning the gap. Germline V gene lookup returns CDR1 MNHEY and CDR2 SVGAGI. The CDR3 extends over 15 amino acids. The CDR3 DNA reads TGTGCCAGCAGTCCCTGGCAGGGTATCCAAGAGACCCAGTACTTC. Translating it yields CASSPWQGIQETQYF.

The rearrangement joins TRBV5-4 to TRBJ2-5, with D possibly matching TRBD1 (6 bases). Germline loops: CDR1 SGHNT, CDR2 YYREEE (reference sequence). The germline V and J ends were trimmed by 1 base and 2 bases, with 9 bases remaining between them. The CDR3 spans 14 residues. CDR3 nucleotides: TGTGCCAGCAGCTTGAAACAGGGACAAGAGACCCAGTACTTC. It yields the protein CASSLKQGQETQYF.

This chain links TRBV28 with TRBJ2-3; 8 bases line up with TRBD1. V gave up 6 bases and J gave up 1 base; unmatched junction bases: 6. Germline V gives CDR1 MDHEN, CDR2 SYDVKM. CDR3 size: 15 residues. The CDR3 sequence is CASSLPGQGTDTQYF. The CDR3 DNA reads as TGTGCCAGCAGCCTACCGGGACAGGGCACAGATACGCAGTATTTT.

The genes are TRBV7-9 and TRBJ1-1; D might be TRBD1 (6 bases). This CDR3 has 14 residues. Germline V CDR1 and CDR2: SEHNR, FQNEAQ (reference sequence). Trimming cost V 5 bases and J 8 bases, with 18 bases left between them. The CDR3 is CASSPGQTYSEAFF. Written as DNA, the CDR3 is TGTGCCAGCAGCCCAGGACAGACGTATTCCGAAGCTTTCTTT.

This chain joins TRBV6-5 and TRBJ2-1; the match to TRBD2 covers 8 bases. The junction had 12 bases not matched to a gene; V was cut back by 4 bases and J by 7 bases. The CDR3 loop spans 16 amino acids. CDR1 is MNHEY and CDR2 is SVGAGI in the germline V gene. The CDR3 reads CASSSRGGPWGNEQFF. The CDR3 nucleotides read TGTGCCAGCAGTTCCCGGGGGGGGCCTTGGGGAAATGAGCAGTTCTTC.

The rearrangement joins TRBV7-2 to TRBJ2-1, with TRBD2 identical over 11 bases. This CDR3 is 13 amino acids long. The V segment lost 6 bases and the J segment 12 bases; nucleotides outside the gene matches: 7. CDR1 is SGHTA and CDR2 is FQGNSA in the germline V gene. CDR3 DNA sequence: TGTGCCAGCAGTTATAGCGGGGGGGGTCGGCAGTTCTTC. Translated, it gives CASSYSGGGRQFF.

J is TRBJ1-4 and V is TRBV4-3, with D perhaps TRBD1 (5 bases). This CDR3 has 13 amino acids. Germline CDR1 is LGHNA and CDR2 is YSLEER. V was shortened by 3 bases and J by 8 bases, with 10 bases between the two germline ends. The CDR3 loop is CASSQGGMEKLFF. The CDR3 bases are TGCGCCAGCAGCCAGGGGGGAATGGAAAAACTGTTTTTT.

V gene TRBV7-9 combines with J gene TRBJ1-6; D perhaps matches TRBD1 (5 bases). Trimming pared 3 bases from V and 6 bases from J, leaving 9 bases between. The CDR3 covers 14 residues. The V gene's germline CDR1 is SEHNR and CDR2 FQNEAQ (reference sequence). Here the CDR3 DNA reads TGTGCCAGCAGCTTTAGTCAGGGTAATTCACCCCTCCACTTT. It yields the protein CASSFSQGNSPLHF. The full variable domain, completed using reference TRBV7-9 and TRBJ1-6, is DTGVSQNPRHKITKRGQNVTFRCDPISEHNRLYWYRQTLGQGPEFLTYFQNEAQLEKSRLLSDRFSAERPKGSFSTLEIQRTEQGDSAMYLCASSFSQGNSPLHFGNGTRLTVT.

The chain carries TRBV4-3 and TRBJ1-1, with unresolved D. The CDR3 totals 13 residues. From germline, CDR1 is LGHNA and CDR2 YSLEER. Trimming took off 0 bases at V and 5 bases at J, with 7 bases between the two ends. CDR3 DNA: TGCGCCAGCAGCCAAGATGAGCGGACTGAAGCTTTCTTT. Protein sequence: CASSQDERTEAFF.

The genes are TRBV5-1 and TRBJ2-2; TRBD2 matches at 8 bases. CDR3 length: 16 residues. The V gene's germline CDR1 is SGHRS and CDR2 YFSETQ. J lost 1 base, V lost 5 bases, and 7 bases had no gene match. The CDR3 coding sequence is TGCGCCAGCAGTATCAGCGGGGGCCTGAACACCGGGGAGCTGTTTTTT. It yields the protein CASSISGGLNTGELFF.

CDR3 nucleotide sequence: TGTGCCAGCAGCTTAGAACCGGGCACCGGGGAGCTGTTTTTT. Its translation: CASSLEPGTGELFF. V gene TRBV7-2 combines with J gene TRBJ2-2; D call uncertain. Between the trimmed V and J ends, which lost 1 base and 4 bases, there was a span of 7 bases. CDR1 SGHTA and CDR2 FQGNSA come from the germline V gene. This CDR3 has 14 residues. The full variable domain, with the rest looked up from reference TRBV7-2 and TRBJ2-2, is GAGVSQSPSNKVTEKGKDVELRCDPISGHTALYWYRQSLGQGLEFLIYFQGNSAPDKSGLPSDRFSAERTGGSVSTLTIQRTQQEDSAVYLCASSLEPGTGELFFGEGSRLTVL.

This chain connects TRBV9 to TRBJ1-2; the match to TRBD1 covers 10 bases. The CDR3 runs 18 residues. Germline V lookup: CDR1 SGDLS, CDR2 YYNGEE. The junction had 15 bases not matched to a gene; V was cut back by 4 bases and J by 3 bases. The CDR3 DNA follows: TGTGCCAGCAGCCTGGACGCCGGGACAGGGGAGGGACACTATGGCTACACCTTC. Translated, it gives CASSLDAGTGEGHYGYTF.

The rearrangement links TRBV5-4 to TRBJ1-1; 8 positions match TRBD1. The CDR3 spans 14 residues. The V gene's germline CDR1 is SGHNT and CDR2 YYREEE (reference sequence). Trimming removed 4 bases from V and 0 bases from J; junction bases left unmatched: 2. This CDR3 reads CASSTTGVNTEAFF. In DNA, the CDR3 is TGTGCCAGCAGCACGACAGGGGTGAACACTGAAGCTTTCTTT.

CDR3 residues: CASSPGGRARIQETQYF. CDR3 DNA sequence: TGTGCCAGCAGCCCAGGAGGCAGGGCTAGGATCCAAGAGACCCAGTACTTC. V and J are TRBV2 and TRBJ2-5; D could derive from TRBD1 or TRBD2 (5 bases each). CDR3 length: 17 residues. V dropped 6 bases and J dropped 1 base, with 21 bases sitting between them. Per germline, CDR1 SNHLY and CDR2 FYNNEI.

The chain uses TRBV10-3 and TRBJ1-1; D remains ambiguous. The V and J ends lost 0 bases and 3 bases respectively, with 5 bases between them. The length of the CDR3 is 13 residues. From germline, CDR1 is ENHRY and CDR2 SYGVKD. CDR3 in amino acids: CAISESTDTEAFF. CDR3 in DNA: TGTGCCATCAGTGAGTCTACGGACACTGAAGCTTTCTTT.

The CDR3 nucleotides are TGTGCCAGCAGCTTAGATCGGGCCGCAAACAATGAGCAGTTCTTC. As protein: CASSLDRAANNEQFF. The chain recombines TRBV7-8 with TRBJ2-1; the D is unclear. The V gene lost 1 base and the J gene lost 5 bases, with 12 bases spanning the gap. The CDR3 sequence is 15 residues long. Germline values: CDR1 SGHVS, CDR2 FQNEAQ.